This entry describes one T cell receptor (beta chain). Other nucleotide sequences from this sample produce the same CDR3. This CDR3 contains 13 residues. CDR1 is SGHRS and CDR2 is YFSETQ in the germline V gene. The V gene lost 0 bases and the J gene lost 2 bases, with 4 bases spanning the gap. This entry comes from a study of OX40 agonist ivuxolimab in advanced cancers. Systemic immunosuppression or autoimmune disease history was grounds to exclude patients. Clones were sequenced by immunoSEQ multiplex PCR, and TCRdb holds only the in-frame ones, with some missing. The table lists roughly 56,000 clones, approximately 89% of them singletons.

The gene calls are TRBV5-1 and TRBJ2-3; D is undetermined. The sequencing used CD4+ or CD8+ T cells sorted from blood, collected in a trial of the OX40 agonist ivuxolimab. The origin of this receptor is an adult with an advanced solid tumor such as melanoma, head and neck, liver or kidney cancer. The CDR3 sequence is CASSLESTDTQYF. In DNA form, the CDR3 reads TGCGCCAGCAGCTTGGAGTCCACAGATACGCAGTATTTT.